The sample holds one count of the clone carrying this TCR beta chain. This record comes from a study of shared clonotypes between healthy human individuals. The germline V gene has CDR1 MDHEN and CDR2 SYDVKM. V lost 7 bases to trimming and J lost 4 bases, with 26 bases between them. The CDR3 runs 18 residues. Naive CD8 cells, CD45RO-negative and positively selected for CCR7, excluded terminally differentiated effector memory CD45RA+ cells. Data came from immunoSEQ multiplex PCR; TCRdb stores just in-frame clones and leaves some out. The sample consists of around 2.1 million clones, 85% to 95% of them appearing once.

The chain links TRBV28 to TRBJ2-1, with unresolved D. The sequenced sample consisted of naive CD8+ T cells from PBMCs. The source of this sequence is a young man in good health. Some clones in this sample may be carry-over from other donors' samples. CDR3 region: CASKPLEEGLPPYNEQFF. Here the CDR3 DNA reads TGTGCCAGCAAACCTCTAGAGGAAGGGCTACCACCGTACAATGAGCAGTTCTTC.